Below, one T cell receptor (beta chain) is given with its context. No antigen is known for it. The entry originates in a study of shared clonotypes between healthy human individuals. Study context: Each donor contributed plates that comprised three CD4 naive, three CD4 memory, two CD8 naive and one CD8 memory.

General study results and limits: It was the non-shared clonotypes that had lower generation probabilities than clonotypes shared by all four donors.

Assay: immunoSEQ multiplex PCR; the TCRdb copy retains only in-frame clones and omits some. This sample has around 2.3 million clones, with about 94% found just once. There are 14 residues in the CDR3. Trimming removed 5 bases from V and 1 base from J; junction bases left unmatched: 4. CDR1 is KGHSH and CDR2 is LQKENI in the germline V gene. The sample consisted of naive CD4+ T cells sorted from blood. Specified subset: CD45RA+ positively selected. The chain employs TRBV18 and TRBJ1-1, with 7 bases aligning to TRBD1. This clonotype was obtained from a man aged 18 to 29 in good health. CDR3: CASSKGAGNTEAFF. The CDR3 region has the DNA TGTGCCAGCTCAAAGGGGGCAGGGAACACTGAAGCTTTCTTT.